The 3 T cell receptor beta chains reported below all come from one sample, sequenced in a study of T cell clonotyping in hematopoietic cell transplantation. The assay was immunoSEQ multiplex PCR, and TCRdb's table has in-frame clones only and misses some. The sample records 35,000 to 50,000 clones, around 84% being singletons. This sample's time point: recipient sample about 28 days before transplant, after cytoreduction. Here the sequenced sample was peripheral blood mononuclear cells, taken before stem cell transplant. These receptors were obtained from a man in his sixties with acute myeloid leukemia. Some clones in this sample may be carry-over from other donors' samples.

J is TRBJ2-5 and V is TRBV25-1; TRBD2 aligns across 11 bases. The CDR3 has 15 amino acids. CDR1 and CDR2 from the germline V gene are MGHDK and SYGVNS. V lost 6 bases, J lost 1 base, and 4 bases stayed unmatched. The CDR3 spells CASRLAGGSQETQYF. The CDR3 DNA follows: TGTGCCAGCAGGCTAGCGGGGGGCTCCCAAGAGACCCAGTACTTC.

V gene TRBV30 combines with J gene TRBJ1-5, with 7 bases lining up with TRBD1. Germline V lookup: CDR1 GTSNPN, CDR2 SVGIG (reference sequence). The V and J ends lost 4 bases and 5 bases, in that order; junction bases with no gene match: 20. The CDR3 has 18 residues. CDR3: CAWNVDRVGIGGDQPQHF. The CDR3 DNA reads as TGTGCCTGGAACGTCGACAGGGTAGGGATAGGGGGGGATCAGCCCCAGCATTTT.

V and J are TRBV27 and TRBJ1-5, with D perhaps matching TRBD1 (6 bases). Trimming took 2 bases from V and 4 from J, leaving 12 bases between them. The CDR3 totals 15 residues. Germline CDR1 MNHEY, CDR2 SMNVEV (reference sequence). CDR3 region: CASSLRGLANQPQHF. In DNA, the CDR3 is TGTGCCAGCAGTTTACGGGGGCTAGCGAATCAGCCCCAGCATTTT.